Following are 8 T cell receptor beta chains from one sample sequenced in a study of shared clonotypes between healthy human individuals. TCRdb's copy holds only in-frame clones and misses some; the assay was immunoSEQ multiplex PCR. The table has about 1 million clones, under 80% seen once. Source material: memory CD4+ T cells sorted from blood. Specified subset: CD45RA-negative fraction. The receptors stem from a man in his late teens or twenties in good health.

The chain links TRBV9 to TRBJ1-2; 8 nucleotides align to TRBD1. J was trimmed by 3 bases and V by 4 bases; bases with no gene match: 11. The CDR3 length is 16 residues. Germline V gene data show CDR1 as SGDLS and CDR2 as YYNGEE. In DNA form, the CDR3 reads TGTGCCAGCAGCCCTCGCACCGGACAGGGAGACTATGGCTACACCTTC. The encoded protein is CASSPRTGQGDYGYTF.

The chain has TRBV5-1 and TRBJ1-4; 10 bases are shared with TRBD1. V trimming: 4 bases; J trimming: 6 bases; junction bases outside the gene matches: 6. The germline V gene encodes CDR1 SGHRS and CDR2 YFSETQ. The CDR3 spans 15 residues. The CDR3 region has the DNA TGCGCCAGCAGCGATCCGGGACAGGGGCATGAAAAACTGTTTTTT. Amino acid sequence: CASSDPGQGHEKLFF.

There are a few counts of this clone. The same CDR3 arises from other DNA sequences in this sample as well. V gene TRBV19 combines with J gene TRBJ1-1; D ambiguous. Germline values: CDR1 LNHDA, CDR2 SQIVND (reference sequence). Trimming took 7 bases from V and 2 from J, leaving 11 bases between them. CDR3 length: 13 residues. CDR3 nucleotides: TGTGCCAGTAAGGTGAAGGCAAACACTGAAGCTTTCTTT. The encoded protein is CASKVKANTEAFF.

The table lists this clone with many counts. This rearrangement joins TRBV27 to TRBJ2-7, with a possible D match to TRBD2 (6 bases). V lost 9 bases to trimming and J lost 3 bases, with 24 bases between them. CDR1 is MNHEY and CDR2 is SMNVEV in the germline V gene (reference sequence). The CDR3 extends over 16 amino acids. The CDR3 loop is CASADLGGVWDYEQYF. CDR3 sequence (DNA): TGTGCCAGTGCAGATTTGGGGGGAGTGTGGGACTACGAGCAGTACTTC.

This clone was seen at least ten times. J is TRBJ2-7 and V is TRBV6-6; the D is unclear. The ends were cut back, 2 bases at V and 6 bases at J, with 11 bases in the middle. Germline CDR1 and CDR2: MNHNY and SVGAGI (reference sequence). The CDR3 covers 13 residues. The CDR3 DNA sequence: TGTGCCAGCAGTTACCACTCGCCGCCCGAGCAGTACTTC. Its protein is CASSYHSPPEQYF.

The V and J genes are TRBV9 and TRBJ2-7; TRBD2 is a possible D gene (6 bases). V gave up 1 base and J gave up 6 bases, with 11 bases separating them. The CDR3 contains 13 residues. Germline V gene sequence: CDR1 SGDLS, CDR2 YYNGEE. The CDR3 here is CASSVRPEGEQYF. CDR3 DNA sequence: TGTGCCAGCAGCGTACGGCCGGAGGGCGAGCAGTACTTC.

The chain joins TRBV10-3 to TRBJ2-5, with no clear D. V was cut by 6 bases and J by 5 bases, with 19 bases left in between. The CDR3 totals 15 residues. The V gene's germline CDR1 is ENHRY and CDR2 SYGVKD. The CDR3 loop reads CAIRKDVVSSETQYF. CDR3 sequence (DNA): TGTGCCATCAGGAAAGACGTTGTGAGTTCGGAGACCCAGTACTTC.

The genes are TRBV6-1 and TRBJ1-6, with TRBD1 identical over 9 bases. The CDR3 extends over 13 amino acids. Germline CDR1 is MNHNS and CDR2 is SASEGT. After removal of 7 bases from V and 10 bases from J, the junction contained 5 bases not matched to a gene. The CDR3 is CASKDRGFSPLHF. DNA for the CDR3: TGTGCCAGCAAGGACAGGGGCTTCTCACCCCTCCACTTT.